The sequence of this TCR beta chain was determined in a study of cytomegalovirus exposure and HLA in healthy donors. Study-level findings and limits: It was 160 or so TCR beta chains that were listed as cytomegalovirus-associated.

The protocol was immunoSEQ multiplex PCR, while the TCRdb copy is restricted to in-frame clones and leaves out a portion. The profile shows a few hundred thousand clones, around 90% of them singletons. A word on this clone: The antigen is unknown.

The validation cohort, a group of 130 or so subjects, included the donors and was separate from the approximately 660-subject first cohort. This sequence was found in a woman between 18 and 30 years old in good health and CMV-seronegative. The sequenced sample consisted of PBMCs.

In nucleotides, the CDR3 is TGTGCCAGCAGTGGAGGGAGAGCCTACAATGAGCAGTTCTTC. Translation gives CASSGGRAYNEQFF. This chain uses TRBV7-3 with TRBJ2-1; TRBD2 might be the D (6 bases). V was pared by 6 bases and J by 2 bases, with 11 bases between. Germline V gene data show CDR1 as SGHTA and CDR2 as FQGTGA. The CDR3 is made up of 14 amino acids.